This T cell receptor beta chain was sequenced during a study of CXCR3-negative and CXCR3-positive naive CD8 T cells. 5' RACE with UMI labels generated the TRB cDNA libraries. From the 5' RACE reads, TCRdb lists one entry per CDR3 protein and no DNA. In total, the table holds 50,000 to 75,000 distinct CDR3 sequences. The clonotype comes from a human donor in good health. Some clones in this sample may be carry-over from other donors' samples. The sequencing sample was made of naive CXCR3- CD8+ T cells from blood. The subset was: CD45RO-CCR7+CD27+CD95- naive CD8+ T cells lacking CXCR3 (TNR3-).

CDR3 residues: CASSSQQGSNTEAFF. V usage is TRBV6-5 and J usage is TRBJ1-1; TCRdb outputs TRBD1, but without DNA this stays unchecked. The CDR3 is 15 residues long. In germline, CDR1 is MNHEY, CDR2 SVGAGI.